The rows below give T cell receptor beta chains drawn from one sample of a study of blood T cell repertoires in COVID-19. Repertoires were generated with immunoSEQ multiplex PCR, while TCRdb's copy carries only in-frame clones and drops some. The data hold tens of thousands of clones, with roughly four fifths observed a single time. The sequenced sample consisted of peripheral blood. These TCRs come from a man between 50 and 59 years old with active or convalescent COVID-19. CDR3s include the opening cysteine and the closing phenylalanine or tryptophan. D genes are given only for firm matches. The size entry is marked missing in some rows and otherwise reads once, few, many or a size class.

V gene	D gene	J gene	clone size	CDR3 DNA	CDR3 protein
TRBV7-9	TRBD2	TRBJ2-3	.	TGTGCCAGCAGCTCGACTAGCGGGGCCCCAGATACGCAGTATTTT	CASSSTSGAPDTQYF
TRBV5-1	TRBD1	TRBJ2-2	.	TGCGCCAGCAGCTTGGCAGGGGGCAACACCGGGGAGCTGTTTTTT	CASSLAGGNTGELFF
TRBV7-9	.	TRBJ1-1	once	TGTGCCAGCAGCTCCCCGGCTGAAGCTTTCTTT	CASSSPAEAFF
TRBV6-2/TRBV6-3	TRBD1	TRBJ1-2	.	TGTGCCAGCAGTTACCCTCTGACAGGGGTGAACTATGGCTACACCTTC	CASSYPLTGVNYGYTF
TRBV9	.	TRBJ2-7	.	TGTGCCAGCAGCGTAGCTACACAGAGCTCCTACGAGCAGTACTTC	CASSVATQSSYEQYF
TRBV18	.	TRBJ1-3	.	TGTGCCAGCTCACCACCTAGGCGACAGGTTGGAAACACCATATATTTT	CASSPPRRQVGNTIYF
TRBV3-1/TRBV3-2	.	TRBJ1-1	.	TGTGCCAGCAGCCGCGGGGCTAACACTGAAGCTTTCTTT	CASSRGANTEAFF
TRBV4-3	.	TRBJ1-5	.	TGCGCCAGCAGCCAAGAGATAACAAAGGGAGTGGGCAATCAGCCCCAGCATTTT	CASSQEITKGVGNQPQHF
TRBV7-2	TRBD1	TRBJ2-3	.	TGTGCCAGCAGTCAAGACAGGGGAGCAGATACGCAGTATTTT	CASSQDRGADTQYF
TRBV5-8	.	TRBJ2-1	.	TGTGCCAGCAGCTCCTTGTACAATGAGCAGTTCTTC	CASSSLYNEQFF
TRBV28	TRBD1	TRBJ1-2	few	TGTGCCAGCGGATTAAATCCGGGACAGGGGGCGGTAGGCTACACCTTC	CASGLNPGQGAVGYTF
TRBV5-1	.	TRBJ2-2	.	TGCGCCACCGCAAGGAGTCCCGGGGAGCTGTTTTTT	CATARSPGELFF
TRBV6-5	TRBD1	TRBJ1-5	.	TGTGCCAGCAGCCCCGACAGGGAAGAACAGCCCCAGCATTTT	CASSPDREEQPQHF
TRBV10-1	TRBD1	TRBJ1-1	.	TGCGCCAGCAGTCCAACAGGGGGCGCAGGCACTGAAGCTTTCTTT	CASSPTGGAGTEAFF
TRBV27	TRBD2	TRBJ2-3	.	TGTGCCAGCAGTGTAGACCTAGCGGGGAGGACCACAGATACGCAGTATTTT	CASSVDLAGRTTDTQYF
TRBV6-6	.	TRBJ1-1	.	TGTGCCAGCAGTACAACAGGGCCAATGAACACTGAAGCTTTCTTT	CASSTTGPMNTEAFF
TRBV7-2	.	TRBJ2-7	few	TGTGCCAGCAGCTCTGACATATTTCCCTACGAGCAGTACTTC	CASSSDIFPYEQYF
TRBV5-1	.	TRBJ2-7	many	TGCGCCAGCAGTTTTGGCGGGACGGCATCCTACGAGCAGTACTTC	CASSFGGTASYEQYF
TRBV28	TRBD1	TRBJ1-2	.	TGTGCCAGCAGTTTGCCCCCGGGACAGGGCTACGGCTACACCTTC	CASSLPPGQGYGYTF
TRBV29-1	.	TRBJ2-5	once	TGCAGCGCCGCCTGGGCAGAACAAGAGACCCAGTACTTC	CSAAWAEQETQYF
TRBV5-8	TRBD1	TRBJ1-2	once	TGTGCCAGCAGCTTCCCTCGACAGGGGTATGGCTACACCTTC	CASSFPRQGYGYTF
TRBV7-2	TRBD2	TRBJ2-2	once	TGTGCCAGCAGCTACGGGACTAGCGGGGGGATCACCGGGGAGCTGTTTTTT	CASSYGTSGGITGELFF
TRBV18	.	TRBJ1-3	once	TGTGCCAGCTCACCACGAGAAACAGGTCTAGGAAACACCATATATTTT	CASSPRETGLGNTIYF
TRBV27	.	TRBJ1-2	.	TGTGCCAGCAGTCCAGGGACATCCACTCTTAACTATGGCTACACCTTC	CASSPGTSTLNYGYTF
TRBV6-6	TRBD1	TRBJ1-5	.	TGTGCCAGCAGTTACCAAACGGACAGGGGCGGCCAGCCCCAGCATTTT	CASSYQTDRGGQPQHF
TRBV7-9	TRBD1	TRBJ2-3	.	TGTGCCAGCAGCATTACCGGACAGGACACAGATACGCAGTATTTT	CASSITGQDTDTQYF
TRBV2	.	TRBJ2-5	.	TGTGCCAGCAGCAGGGATCAGGAGACCCAGTACTTC	CASSRDQETQYF
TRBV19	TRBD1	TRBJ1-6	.	TGTGCCAGTAGTTACGCCGCCAACAGGGGGAGGGATTCACCCCTCCACTTT	CASSYAANRGRDSPLHF
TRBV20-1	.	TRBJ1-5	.	TGCAGTGCTAGTCTCCTCTTTGGGCAGGGCAATCAGCCCCAGCATTTT	CSASLLFGQGNQPQHF
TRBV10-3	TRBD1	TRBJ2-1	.	TGTGCCATCGGGGACAGGGTGAGCAATGAGCAGTTCTTC	CAIGDRVSNEQFF
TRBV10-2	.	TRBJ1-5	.	TGCGCCAGCAGTGAGTTCGGGGATTATCAGCCCCAGCATTTT	CASSEFGDYQPQHF
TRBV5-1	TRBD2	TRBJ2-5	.	TGCGCCAGCAGCTTGAGGCTAGCGGGGGACCCCCAAGAGACCCAGTACTTC	CASSLRLAGDPQETQYF
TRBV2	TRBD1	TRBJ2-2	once	TGTGCCAGCAGACAGGGGACCACCGGGGAGCTGTTTTTT	CASRQGTTGELFF
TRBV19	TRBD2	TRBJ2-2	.	TGTGCCAGTGGAACCGGGACTAGCTCCGGGGAGCTGTTTTTT	CASGTGTSSGELFF
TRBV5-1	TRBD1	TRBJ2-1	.	TGCGCCAGCAGCTTGGGACAGGGGTCCTACTACAATGAGCAGTTCTTC	CASSLGQGSYYNEQFF
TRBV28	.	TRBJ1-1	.	TGTGCCAGCAGGCACAGGGTCAAGAACACTGAAGCTTTCTTT	CASRHRVKNTEAFF
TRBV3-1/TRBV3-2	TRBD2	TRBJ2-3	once	TGTGCCAGCAGCCGCGGGGGGGCCGCCACAGATACGCAGTATTTT	CASSRGGAATDTQYF
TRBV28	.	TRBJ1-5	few	TGTGCCAGCAGACGGGGTTCCAATCAGCCCCAGCATTTT	CASRRGSNQPQHF
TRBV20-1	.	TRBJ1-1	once	TGCAGTGCCGACACTGAAGCTTTCTTT	CSADTEAFF
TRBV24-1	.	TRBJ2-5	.	TGTGCCACCAGTGACCCGGGGGAGACCCAGTACTTC	CATSDPGETQYF